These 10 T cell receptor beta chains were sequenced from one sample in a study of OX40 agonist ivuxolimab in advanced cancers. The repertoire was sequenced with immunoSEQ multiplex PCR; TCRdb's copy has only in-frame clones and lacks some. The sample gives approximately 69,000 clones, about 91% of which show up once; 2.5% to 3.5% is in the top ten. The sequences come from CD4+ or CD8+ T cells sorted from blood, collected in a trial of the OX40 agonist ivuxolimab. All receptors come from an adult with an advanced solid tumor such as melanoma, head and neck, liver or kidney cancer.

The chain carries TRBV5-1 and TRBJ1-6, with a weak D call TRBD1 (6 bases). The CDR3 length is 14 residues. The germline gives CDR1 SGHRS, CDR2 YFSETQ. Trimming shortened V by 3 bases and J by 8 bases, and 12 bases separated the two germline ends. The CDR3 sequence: CASSSGGGDSPLHF. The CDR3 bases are TGCGCCAGCAGCTCCGGCGGGGGCGATTCACCCCTCCACTTT.

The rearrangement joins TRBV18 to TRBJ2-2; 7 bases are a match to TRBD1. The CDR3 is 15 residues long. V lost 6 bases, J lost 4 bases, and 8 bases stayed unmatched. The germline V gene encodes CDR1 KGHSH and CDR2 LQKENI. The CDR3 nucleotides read TGTGCCAGCTCCCCGGGACAGCTAACCACCGGGGAGCTGTTTTTT. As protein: CASSPGQLTTGELFF.

DNA of the CDR3: TGCGCCAGCAGTCCCGGGGTGGTCACAGATACGCAGTATTTT. Amino acids: CASSPGVVTDTQYF. The chain employs TRBV10-2 and TRBJ2-3; TRBD2 might be the D (5 bases). The CDR3 has 14 amino acids. V was pared by 5 bases and J by 2 bases, with 11 bases between. Germline-derived CDR1 and CDR2 are WSHSY and SAAADI.

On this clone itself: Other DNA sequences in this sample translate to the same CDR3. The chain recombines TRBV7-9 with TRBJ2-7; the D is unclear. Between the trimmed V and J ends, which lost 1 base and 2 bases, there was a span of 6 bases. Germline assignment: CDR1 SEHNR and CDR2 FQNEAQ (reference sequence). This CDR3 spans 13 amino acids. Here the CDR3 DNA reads TGTGCCAGCAGCTTAGGTGGTACCTACGAGCAGTACTTC. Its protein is CASSLGGTYEQYF.

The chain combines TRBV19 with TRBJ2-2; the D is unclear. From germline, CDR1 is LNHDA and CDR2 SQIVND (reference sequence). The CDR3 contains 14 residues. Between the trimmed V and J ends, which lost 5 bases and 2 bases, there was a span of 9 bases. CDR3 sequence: CASSFEANTGELFF. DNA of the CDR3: TGTGCCAGTAGTTTCGAGGCCAACACCGGGGAGCTGTTTTTT.

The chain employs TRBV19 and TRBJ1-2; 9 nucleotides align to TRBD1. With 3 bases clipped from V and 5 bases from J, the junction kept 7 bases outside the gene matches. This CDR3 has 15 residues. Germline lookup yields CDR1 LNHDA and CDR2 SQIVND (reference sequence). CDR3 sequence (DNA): TGTGCCAGTAGTATTGTCGGGACAGGGTCATATGGCTACACCTTC. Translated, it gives CASSIVGTGSYGYTF.

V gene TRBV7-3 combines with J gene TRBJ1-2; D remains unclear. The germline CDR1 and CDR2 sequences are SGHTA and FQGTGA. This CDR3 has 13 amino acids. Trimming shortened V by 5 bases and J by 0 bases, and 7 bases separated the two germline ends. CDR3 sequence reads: CASSLGTNYGYTF. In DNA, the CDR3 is TGTGCCAGCAGCCTCGGGACTAACTATGGCTACACCTTC.

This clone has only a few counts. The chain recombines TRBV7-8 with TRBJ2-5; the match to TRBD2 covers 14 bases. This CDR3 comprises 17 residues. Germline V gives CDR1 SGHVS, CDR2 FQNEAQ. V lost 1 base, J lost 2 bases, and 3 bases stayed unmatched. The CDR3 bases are TGTGCCAGCAGCTTAGGGGGACTAGCGGGGGTACAAGAGACCCAGTACTTC. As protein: CASSLGGLAGVQETQYF.

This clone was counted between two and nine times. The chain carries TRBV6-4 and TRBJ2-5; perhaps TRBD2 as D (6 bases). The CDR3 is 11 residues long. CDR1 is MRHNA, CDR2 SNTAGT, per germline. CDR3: CQVGGQETQYF. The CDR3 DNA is TGTCAAGTGGGGGGACAAGAGACCCAGTACTTC.

The CDR3 DNA sequence: TGTGCCAGTAGTACAGGGGTACAAGAGACCCAGTACTTC. As protein: CASSTGVQETQYF. The chain couples TRBV19 to TRBJ2-5; a weak D match, TRBD1 (6 bases). CDR1 LNHDA and CDR2 SQIVND come from the germline V gene (reference sequence). V lost 4 bases and J lost 2, with 8 bases in between. The CDR3 is made up of 13 amino acids.